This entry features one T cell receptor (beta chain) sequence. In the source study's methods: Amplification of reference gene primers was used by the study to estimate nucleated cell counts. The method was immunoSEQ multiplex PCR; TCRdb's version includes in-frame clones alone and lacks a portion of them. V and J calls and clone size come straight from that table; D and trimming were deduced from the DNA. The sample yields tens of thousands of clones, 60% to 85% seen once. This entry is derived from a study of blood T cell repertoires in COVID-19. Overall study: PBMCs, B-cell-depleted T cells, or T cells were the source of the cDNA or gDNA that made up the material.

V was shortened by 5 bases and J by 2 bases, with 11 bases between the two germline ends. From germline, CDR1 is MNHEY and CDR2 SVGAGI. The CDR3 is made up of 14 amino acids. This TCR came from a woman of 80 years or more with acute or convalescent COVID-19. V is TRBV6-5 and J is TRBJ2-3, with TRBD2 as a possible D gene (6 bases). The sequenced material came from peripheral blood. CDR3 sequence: CASSRTTDTDTQYF. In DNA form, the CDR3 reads TGTGCCAGCAGTCGGACTACCGACACAGATACGCAGTATTTT.